The 10 T cell receptor beta chains below were found in one sample sequenced in a study of blood T cells in healthy people across ages. The authors ran a second PCR of roughly 7 to 11 cycles using a sample-barcoded 5' primer and a J-beta primer mix. TCRdb fed the 5' RACE reads into MiXCR, producing one record per CDR3 protein. The profile shows 1.5 million or so distinct CDR3 sequences, 42% of them singletons. The sequencing input was blood. All receptors come from a woman aged 18-30 years in good health.

V gene TRBV21-1 combines with J gene TRBJ2-7. TRBV21-1 is a recognized pseudogene. This CDR3 contains 17 residues. The chain's CDR3 is CASSGSRLGGKSYEQYF. Written as DNA, the CDR3 is TGTGCCAGCAGCGGTTCACGTTTGGGTGGAAAGTCCTACGAGCAGTACTTC.

This sequence joins TRBV5-1 and TRBJ2-7; the match to TRBD1 covers 7 bases. Germline CDR1 reads SGHRS; CDR2 reads YFSETQ. J lost 7 bases, V lost 0 bases, and 4 bases had no gene match. This CDR3 is built from 13 residues. The CDR3 loop reads CASSLGDSWEQYF. The CDR3, as DNA: TGCGCCAGCAGCTTGGGGGACAGTTGGGAGCAGTACTTC.

J is TRBJ2-5 and V is TRBV10-1, with TRBD1 identical over 8 bases. The V gene's germline CDR1 is WNHNN and CDR2 SYGVQD (reference sequence). The CDR3 length is 14 residues. J gave up 5 bases and V 5 bases, and 7 bases lay outside the gene matches. In DNA form, the CDR3 reads TGCGCCAGCAGTCAGACAGGGGCAGGGGAGACCCAGTACTTC. Protein sequence: CASSQTGAGETQYF.

J is TRBJ2-1 and V is TRBV7-3; TRBD2 might be the D (5 bases). Germline CDR1 and CDR2: SGHTA and FQGTGA. The ends were cut back, 0 bases at V and 0 bases at J, with 6 bases in the middle. The CDR3 contains 15 residues. CDR3 coding DNA: TGTGCCAGCAGCTTAACCGGACTCTCCTACAATGAGCAGTTCTTC. As protein: CASSLTGLSYNEQFF.

V is TRBV10-3 and J is TRBJ2-1; TRBD2 might be the D (6 bases). This CDR3 has 14 residues. Trimming removed 9 bases from V and 5 bases from J, with 17 bases in between. Germline V gene lookup returns CDR1 ENHRY and CDR2 SYGVKD. The CDR3 DNA is TGTGCCATAACAGGAGGGTCAGATGACAATGAGCAGTTCTTC. Encoded protein: CAITGGSDDNEQFF.

The V gene is TRBV6-6, the J gene TRBJ2-7; D might be TRBD2 (5 bases). Trimming took off 1 base at V and 7 bases at J, with 11 bases between the two ends. Germline lookup yields CDR1 MNHNY and CDR2 SVGAGI (reference sequence). The CDR3 loop spans 13 amino acids. Here the CDR3 reads CASSYWRVDEQYF. In DNA, the CDR3 is TGTGCCAGCAGTTACTGGCGGGTAGATGAGCAGTACTTC.

This chain joins TRBV6-6 and TRBJ1-2; tentatively, D is TRBD1 (5 bases). The CDR3 is 16 amino acids. The germline gives CDR1 MNHNY, CDR2 SVGAGI (reference sequence). Trimming removed 4 bases at V and 4 bases at J, with 19 bases between. CDR3 residues: CASSFLAEGPIYGYTF. CDR3 DNA sequence: TGTGCCAGCAGTTTCCTCGCGGAGGGACCCATCTATGGCTACACCTTC.

This clonotype was recorded at least ten times. The gene calls are TRBV27 and TRBJ2-1, with D perhaps TRBD1 or TRBD2 (5 bases each). The germline V gene encodes CDR1 MNHEY and CDR2 SMNVEV (reference sequence). The V end lost 0 bases, the J end lost 0 bases, and 9 bases lay between the germline ends. This CDR3 region has 16 residues. CDR3 sequence (DNA): TGTGCCAGCAGTTTATCTGGGGGATCCTCCTACAATGAGCAGTTCTTC. As protein: CASSLSGGSSYNEQFF.

The chain couples TRBV6-5 to TRBJ2-3; 7 bases match TRBD2. CDR3 length: 14 residues. CDR1 is MNHEY, CDR2 SVGAGI, per germline. The J segment lost 5 bases and the V segment lost 6 bases, leaving 8 bases of the junction unmatched. The CDR3, as DNA: TGTGCCAGCAGGTTTGGGAGGGGAGGAGATACGCAGTATTTT. Translating gives CASRFGRGGDTQYF.

This clonotype came up many times. V and J are TRBV6-6 and TRBJ2-3, with D unclear. V dropped 6 bases and J dropped 0 bases, with 4 bases sitting between them. The CDR3 runs to 12 residues. The germline V gene has CDR1 MNHNY and CDR2 SVGAGI (reference sequence). For the CDR3, the DNA is TGTGCCAGCAGACCAAGCACAGATACGCAGTATTTT. Its translation is CASRPSTDTQYF.